Shown below are 9 T cell receptor beta chains from a single sample sequenced in a study of cytotoxic CD8 clonotypes in ibrutinib-treated CLL. Data came from immunoSEQ multiplex PCR; TCRdb stores just in-frame clones and leaves some out. The top ten hold less than 65% of the sample, which has under 35,000 clones, almost 70% seen once. Here the sequenced sample was PBMCs, taken after 24 months of ibrutinib treatment. Every receptor here comes from a human donor with chronic lymphocytic leukemia.

The V and J genes are TRBV7-2 and TRBJ2-7, with a tentative D call TRBD1 (5 bases). V was shortened by 4 bases and J by 5 bases, with 12 bases between the two germline ends. CDR1 and CDR2 from the germline V gene are SGHTA and FQGNSA. This CDR3 has 13 residues. The CDR3 DNA reads TGTGCCAGCAGCTCGCAGGGTAGCCACGAGCAGTACTTC. It translates to CASSSQGSHEQYF.

The chain combines TRBV7-9 with TRBJ1-2; D not resolved. Germline V gene data show CDR1 as SEHNR and CDR2 as FQNEAQ (reference sequence). The CDR3 extends over 14 amino acids. The ends were cut back, 5 bases at V and 2 bases at J, with 12 bases in the middle. As DNA, the CDR3 is TGTGCCAGCAGCCCACGGACCATGAACTATGGCTACACCTTC. Translating it yields CASSPRTMNYGYTF.

The chain is built from TRBV5-1 and TRBJ2-5; D possibly corresponds to TRBD2 (5 bases). Trimming removed 0 bases from V and 5 bases from J, with 8 bases in between. The CDR3 has 13 residues. Germline loops: CDR1 SGHRS, CDR2 YFSETQ. The CDR3 coding sequence is TGCGCCAGCAGCTTGGACGGGGTGGAGACCCAGTACTTC. As protein: CASSLDGVETQYF. The full variable domain, its missing parts supplied by reference TRBV5-1 and TRBJ2-5, is KAGVTQTPRYLIKTRGQQVTLSCSPISGHRSVSWYQQTPGQGLQFLFEYFSETQRNKGNFPGRFSGRQFSNSRSEMNVSTLELGDSALYLCASSLDGVETQYFGPGTRLLVL.

The genes are TRBV21-1 and TRBJ2-5; TRBD2 is the table's D call and was not checked against the DNA. TRBV21-1 is listed as a pseudogene. CDR3 length: 14 amino acids. The CDR3 reads CASNQNWGEETQYF. The CDR3 DNA is TGTGCCAGCAATCAAAACTGGGGGGAAGAGACCCAGTACTTC.

The chain combines TRBV9 with TRBJ1-1; D gene ambiguous. This CDR3 has 15 amino acids. V was cut by 0 bases and J by 4 bases, with 13 bases left in between. Germline V lookup: CDR1 SGDLS, CDR2 YYNGEE. CDR3 sequence: CASSVVGGGSTEAFF. For the CDR3, the DNA is TGTGCCAGCAGCGTAGTAGGTGGAGGGAGCACTGAAGCTTTCTTT.

The V call is TRBV7-2, the J call TRBJ2-5, with D perhaps assigned TRBD1 or TRBD2 (6 bases each). Germline loops: CDR1 SGHTA, CDR2 FQGNSA. The CDR3 is 15 amino acids. V was clipped by 5 bases and J by 5 bases, with 18 bases between them. The DNA for the CDR3 is TGTGCCAGCAGCCGAAGTGTCGGGGGCTGGGAGACCCAGTACTTC. It yields the protein CASSRSVGGWETQYF.

There are a few counts of this clone. The gene calls are TRBV6-4 and TRBJ1-5; 9 bases map to TRBD1. V lost 9 bases to trimming and J lost 6 bases; unmatched junction nucleotides: 6. The CDR3 sequence is 13 residues long. Germline values: CDR1 MRHNA, CDR2 SNTAGT. CDR3 loop: CARPNRGRQPQHF. The CDR3 coding sequence is TGTGCCAGGCCCAACAGGGGGCGTCAGCCCCAGCATTTT.

There are many counts of this clone. The chain combines TRBV19 with TRBJ2-7; D might be TRBD1 (5 bases). Looked up from germline, CDR1 is LNHDA and CDR2 is SQIVND (reference sequence). V was pared by 3 bases and J by 3 bases, with 9 bases between. The CDR3 covers 13 residues. The CDR3, as DNA: TGTGCCAGTAGTATGGTTAGGGGCTACGAGCAGTACTTC. Translated, it gives CASSMVRGYEQYF.

The rearrangement joins TRBV9 to TRBJ2-4; maybe TRBD1 (5 bases). Germline V lookup: CDR1 SGDLS, CDR2 YYNGEE. This CDR3 region has 20 residues. V lost 0 bases, J lost 0 bases, and 22 bases lay in between. The CDR3 spells CASSVASEQGGILAKNIQYF. The CDR3 DNA reads as TGTGCCAGCAGCGTAGCCTCGGAGCAGGGCGGAATACTAGCCAAAAACATTCAGTACTTC.